This TCR beta chain appears in the sequencing data of a study of identical twins. TCRdb processed the 5' RACE reads anew with MiXCR; each CDR3 protein has one entry. The table records 260,000 or so distinct CDR3 sequences, 7.5% of them present only once. This clonotype has a handful of counts. Another study also made use of these data, one on yellow fever vaccine responses in identical twins.

The material sequenced was CD8+ T cells sorted from blood. The sequence came from a young woman in good health.

The DNA for the CDR3 is TGCGCCAGCAGCTTAATCAGGGGAGGTATGAACACTGAAGCTTTCTTT. Its translation: CASSLIRGGMNTEAFF. V is TRBV5-1 and J is TRBJ1-1; D may be TRBD1 (6 bases). CDR1 and CDR2 from the germline V gene are SGHRS and YFSETQ. Trimming took off 2 bases at V and 0 bases at J, with 14 bases between the two ends. The CDR3 has 16 amino acids.